The sequence of this T cell receptor beta chain was determined in a study of T cells after somatic rescue of genetic block. Germline CDR1 is SNHLY and CDR2 is FYNNEI. CDR3 length equals 14 residues. Trimming removed 5 bases from V and 8 bases from J, with 18 bases in between. This clone was detected once. Sequenced by immunoSEQ multiplex PCR; TCRdb stores in-frame clones only, minus some. The repertoire holds 65,000 to 70,000 clones, with about 91% as singletons. This rearrangement joins TRBV2 to TRBJ1-1; possible D gene TRBD1, 5 bases. This sequence originates from a man aged 35 to 55. The specimen sequenced was peripheral blood mononuclear cells (PBMCs). CDR3 DNA: TGTGCCAGCAGTCGGCAGGGAAAGATGGGCGAAGCTTTCTTT. Translated: CASSRQGKMGEAFF.